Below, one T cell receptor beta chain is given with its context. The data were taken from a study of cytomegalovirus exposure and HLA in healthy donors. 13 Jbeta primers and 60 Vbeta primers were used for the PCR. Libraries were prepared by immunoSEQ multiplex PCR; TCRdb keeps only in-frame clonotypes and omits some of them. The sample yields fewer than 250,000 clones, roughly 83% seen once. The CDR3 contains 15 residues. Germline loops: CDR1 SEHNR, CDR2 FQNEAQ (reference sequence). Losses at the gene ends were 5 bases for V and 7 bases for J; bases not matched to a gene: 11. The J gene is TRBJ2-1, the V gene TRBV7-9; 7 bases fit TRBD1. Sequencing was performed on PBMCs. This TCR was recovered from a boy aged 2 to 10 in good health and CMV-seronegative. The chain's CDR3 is CASSPTDRVFNEQFF. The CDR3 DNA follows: TGTGCCAGCAGCCCGACAGACAGGGTCTTTAATGAGCAGTTCTTC.